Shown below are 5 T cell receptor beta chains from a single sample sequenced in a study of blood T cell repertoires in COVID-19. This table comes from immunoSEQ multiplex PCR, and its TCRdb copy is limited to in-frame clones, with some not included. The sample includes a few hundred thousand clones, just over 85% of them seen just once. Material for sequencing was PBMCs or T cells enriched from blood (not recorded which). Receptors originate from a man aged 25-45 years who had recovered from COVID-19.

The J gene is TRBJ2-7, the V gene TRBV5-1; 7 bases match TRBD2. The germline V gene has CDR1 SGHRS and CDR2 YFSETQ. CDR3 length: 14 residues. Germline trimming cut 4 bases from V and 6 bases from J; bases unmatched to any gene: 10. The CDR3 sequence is CASSGQGGAGEQYF. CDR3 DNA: TGCGCCAGCAGCGGCCAGGGAGGGGCAGGCGAGCAGTACTTC.

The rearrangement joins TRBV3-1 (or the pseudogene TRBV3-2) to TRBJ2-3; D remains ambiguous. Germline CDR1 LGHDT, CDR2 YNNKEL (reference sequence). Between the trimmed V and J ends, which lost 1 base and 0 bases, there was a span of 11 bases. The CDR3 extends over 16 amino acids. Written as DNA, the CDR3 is TGTGCCAGCAGCCAAGGAGGAAGTTCTAGCACAGATACGCAGTATTTT. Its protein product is CASSQGGSSSTDTQYF.

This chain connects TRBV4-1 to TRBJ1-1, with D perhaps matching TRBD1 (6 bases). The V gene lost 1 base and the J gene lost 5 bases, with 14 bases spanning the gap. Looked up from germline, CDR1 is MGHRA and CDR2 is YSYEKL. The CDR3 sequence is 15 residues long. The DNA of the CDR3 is TGCGCCAGCAGCCAAGTCCAGGGGTCAGAGACTGAAGCTTTCTTT. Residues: CASSQVQGSETEAFF.

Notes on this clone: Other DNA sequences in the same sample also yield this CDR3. This CDR3 is CASSPGQGASYEQYF. CDR3 DNA sequence: TGTGCCAGCTCACCCGGCCAGGGGGCATCCTACGAGCAGTACTTC. This chain joins TRBV18 and TRBJ2-7; 8 bases are a match to TRBD1. The CDR3 sequence is 15 residues long. In germline, CDR1 is KGHSH, CDR2 LQKENI. V lost 3 bases, J lost 1 base, and 5 bases stayed unmatched.

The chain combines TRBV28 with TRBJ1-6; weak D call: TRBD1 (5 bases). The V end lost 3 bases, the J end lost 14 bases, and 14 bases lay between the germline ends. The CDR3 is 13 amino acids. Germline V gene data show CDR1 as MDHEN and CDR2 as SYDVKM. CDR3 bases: TGTGCCAGCAGTTTTAGGCTCAAGGGGTCCCTCCACTTT. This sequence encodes CASSFRLKGSLHF.